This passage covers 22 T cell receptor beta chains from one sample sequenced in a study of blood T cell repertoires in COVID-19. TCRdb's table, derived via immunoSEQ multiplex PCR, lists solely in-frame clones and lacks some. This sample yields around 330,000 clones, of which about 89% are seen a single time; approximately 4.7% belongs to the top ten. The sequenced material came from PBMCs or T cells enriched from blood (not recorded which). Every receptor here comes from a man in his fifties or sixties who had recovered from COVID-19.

CDR3: CASRDRSDSSSYEQYF. Written as DNA, the CDR3 is TGTGCCAGCCGGGACAGGTCAGACTCGAGCTCCTACGAGCAGTACTTC. The chain carries TRBV5-4 and TRBJ2-7; 8 nucleotides match TRBD1. Germline CDR1 and CDR2: SGHNT and YYREEE (reference sequence). With 7 bases clipped from V and 0 bases from J, the junction kept 12 bases outside the gene matches. The CDR3 consists of 16 residues. The whole variable domain, remainder taken from reference TRBV5-4 and TRBJ2-7, is ETGVTQSPTHLIKTRGQQVTLRCSSQSGHNTVSWYQQALGQGPQFIFQYYREEENGRGNFPPRFSGLQFPNYSSELNVNALELDDSALYLCASRDRSDSSSYEQYFGPGTRLTVT.

CDR3 residues: CASSPGTAHRGYTF. The CDR3 bases are TGTGCCAGCAGTCCCGGGACAGCTCACCGGGGCTACACCTTC. The V call is TRBV27, the J call TRBJ1-2; 7 nucleotides agree with TRBD1. Looked up from germline, CDR1 is MNHEY and CDR2 is SMNVEV (reference sequence). Trimming removed 5 bases from V and 8 bases from J; junction bases left unmatched: 11. The CDR3 loop spans 14 amino acids.

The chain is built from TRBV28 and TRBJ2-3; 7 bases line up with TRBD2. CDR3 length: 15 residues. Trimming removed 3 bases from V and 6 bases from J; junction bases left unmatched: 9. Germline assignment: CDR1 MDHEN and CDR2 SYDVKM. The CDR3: CASSFVRAGVDTQYF. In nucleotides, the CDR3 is TGTGCCAGCAGTTTTGTACGTGCGGGGGTGGATACGCAGTATTTT.

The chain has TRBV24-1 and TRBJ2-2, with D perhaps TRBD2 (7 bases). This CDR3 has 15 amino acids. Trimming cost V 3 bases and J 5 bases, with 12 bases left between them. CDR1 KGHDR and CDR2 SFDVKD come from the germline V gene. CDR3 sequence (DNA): TGTGCCACCAGTGATGCGGGGGCCGGGACCGGGGAGCTGTTTTTT. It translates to CATSDAGAGTGELFF.

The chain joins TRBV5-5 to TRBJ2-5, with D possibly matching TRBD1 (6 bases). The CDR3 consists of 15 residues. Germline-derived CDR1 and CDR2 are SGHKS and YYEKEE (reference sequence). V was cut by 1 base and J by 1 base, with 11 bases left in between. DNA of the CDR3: TGTGCCAGCAGCTTGAGAGGACAGTTCCAAGAGACCCAGTACTTC. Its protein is CASSLRGQFQETQYF.

The DNA for the CDR3 is TGTGCCAGCAGTGAGGGCAGGGCTGAAAAACTGTTTTTT. It encodes CASSEGRAEKLFF. The chain combines TRBV6-1 with TRBJ1-4, with a weak D call TRBD1 (5 bases). The CDR3 runs 13 residues. Germline values: CDR1 MNHNS, CDR2 SASEGT. V was trimmed by 3 bases and J by 7 bases, leaving 9 bases between them.

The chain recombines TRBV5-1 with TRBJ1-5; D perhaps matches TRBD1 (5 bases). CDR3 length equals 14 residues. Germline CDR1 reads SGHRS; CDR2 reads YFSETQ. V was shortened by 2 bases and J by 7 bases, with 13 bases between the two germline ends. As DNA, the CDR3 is TGCGCCAGCAGCTTTGTGGGGGGGGAACAGCCCCAGCATTTT. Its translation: CASSFVGGEQPQHF.

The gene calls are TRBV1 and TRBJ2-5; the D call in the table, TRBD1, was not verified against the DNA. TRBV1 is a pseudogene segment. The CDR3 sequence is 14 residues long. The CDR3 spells CTSSVRTGKETQYF. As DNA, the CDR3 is TGCACCAGCAGCGTTCGGACAGGGAAGGAGACCCAGTACTTC.

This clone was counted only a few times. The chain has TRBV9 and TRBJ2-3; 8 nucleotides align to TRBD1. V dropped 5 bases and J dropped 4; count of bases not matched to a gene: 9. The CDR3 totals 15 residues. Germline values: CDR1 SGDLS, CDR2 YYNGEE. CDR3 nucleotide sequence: TGTGCCAGCAGGGAACCCGGGACAGGTTCAGATACGCAGTATTTT. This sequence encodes CASREPGTGSDTQYF.

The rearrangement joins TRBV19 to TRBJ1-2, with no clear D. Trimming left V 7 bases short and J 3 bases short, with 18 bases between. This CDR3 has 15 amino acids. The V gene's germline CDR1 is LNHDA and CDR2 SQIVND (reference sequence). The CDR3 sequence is CASKVRSGGYYGYTF. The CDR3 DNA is TGTGCCAGTAAAGTGAGGTCCGGAGGCTACTATGGCTACACCTTC.

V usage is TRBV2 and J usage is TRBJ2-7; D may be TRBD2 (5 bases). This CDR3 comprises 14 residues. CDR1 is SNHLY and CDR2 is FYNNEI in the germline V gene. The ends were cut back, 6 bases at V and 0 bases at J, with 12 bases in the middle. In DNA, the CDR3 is TGTGCCAGCAGCAAGGAAGCGGCCTCCTACGAGCAGTACTTC. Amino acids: CASSKEAASYEQYF. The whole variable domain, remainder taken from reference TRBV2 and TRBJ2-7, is EPEVTQTPSHQVTQMGQEVILRCVPISNHLYFYWYRQILGQKVEFLVSFYNNEISEKSEIFDDQFSVERPDGSNFTLKIRSTKLEDSAMYFCASSKEAASYEQYFGPGTRLTVT.

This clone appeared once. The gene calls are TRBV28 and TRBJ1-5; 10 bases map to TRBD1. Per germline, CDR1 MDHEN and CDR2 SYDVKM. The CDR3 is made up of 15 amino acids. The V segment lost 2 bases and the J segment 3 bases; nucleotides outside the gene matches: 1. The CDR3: CASSLGTGVNQPQHF. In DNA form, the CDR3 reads TGTGCCAGCAGTTTAGGGACAGGGGTCAATCAGCCCCAGCATTTT.

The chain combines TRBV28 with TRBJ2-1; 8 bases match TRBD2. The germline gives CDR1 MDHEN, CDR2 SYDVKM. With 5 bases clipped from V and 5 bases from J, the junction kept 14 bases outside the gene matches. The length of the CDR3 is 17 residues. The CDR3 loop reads CASSPLSGGARDNEQFF. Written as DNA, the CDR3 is TGTGCCAGCAGTCCTCTGTCGGGGGGGGCCAGAGACAATGAGCAGTTCTTC. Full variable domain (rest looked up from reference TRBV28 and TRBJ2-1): DVKVTQSSRYLVKRTGEKVFLECVQDMDHENMFWYRQDPGLGLRLIYFSYDVKMKEKGDIPEGYSVSREKKERFSLILESASTNQTSMYLCASSPLSGGARDNEQFFGPGTRLTVL.

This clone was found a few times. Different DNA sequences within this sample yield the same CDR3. The CDR3 DNA is TGTGCCAGCAGTTTAAGAGGGACAGGGACCTACAATGAGCAGTTCTTC. Protein product: CASSLRGTGTYNEQFF. This chain links TRBV27 with TRBJ2-1; TRBD1 matches 9 bases. From germline, CDR1 is MNHEY and CDR2 SMNVEV (reference sequence). The CDR3 covers 16 residues. Germline trimming cut 2 bases from V and 2 bases from J; bases unmatched to any gene: 4.

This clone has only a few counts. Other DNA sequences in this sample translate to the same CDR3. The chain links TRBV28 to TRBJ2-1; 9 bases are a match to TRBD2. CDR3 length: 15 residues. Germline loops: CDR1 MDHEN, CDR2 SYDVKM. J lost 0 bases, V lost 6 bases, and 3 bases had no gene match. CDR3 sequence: CASSLSGSSYNEQFF. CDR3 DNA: TGTGCCAGCAGCCTTAGCGGGAGCTCCTACAATGAGCAGTTCTTC.

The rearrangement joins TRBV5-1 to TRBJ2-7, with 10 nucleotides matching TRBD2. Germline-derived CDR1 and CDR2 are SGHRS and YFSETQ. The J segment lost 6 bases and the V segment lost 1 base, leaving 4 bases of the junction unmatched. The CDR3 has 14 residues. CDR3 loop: CASSLRSGRAEQYF. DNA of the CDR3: TGCGCCAGCAGCTTGAGGAGCGGGAGGGCCGAGCAGTACTTC. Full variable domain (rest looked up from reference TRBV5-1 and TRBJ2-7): KAGVTQTPRYLIKTRGQQVTLSCSPISGHRSVSWYQQTPGQGLQFLFEYFSETQRNKGNFPGRFSGRQFSNSRSEMNVSTLELGDSALYLCASSLRSGRAEQYFGPGTRLTVT.

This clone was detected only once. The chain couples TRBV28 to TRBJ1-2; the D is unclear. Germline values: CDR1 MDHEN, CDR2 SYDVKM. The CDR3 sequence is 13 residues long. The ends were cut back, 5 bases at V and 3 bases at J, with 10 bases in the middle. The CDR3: CASSPSGHYGYTF. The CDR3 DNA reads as TGTGCCAGCAGTCCGTCTGGCCACTATGGCTACACCTTC.

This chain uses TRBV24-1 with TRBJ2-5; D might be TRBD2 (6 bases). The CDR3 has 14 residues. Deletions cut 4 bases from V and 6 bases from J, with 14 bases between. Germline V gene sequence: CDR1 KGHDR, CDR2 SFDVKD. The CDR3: CATSDGSRAQTQYF. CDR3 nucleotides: TGTGCCACCAGTGACGGGAGCAGGGCACAGACCCAGTACTTC.

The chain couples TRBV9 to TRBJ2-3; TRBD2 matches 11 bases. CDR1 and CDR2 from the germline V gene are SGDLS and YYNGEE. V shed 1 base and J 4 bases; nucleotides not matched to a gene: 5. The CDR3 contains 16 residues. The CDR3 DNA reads TGTGCCAGCAGCGTATCACTAGCGGGGGATGCAGATACGCAGTATTTT. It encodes CASSVSLAGDADTQYF.

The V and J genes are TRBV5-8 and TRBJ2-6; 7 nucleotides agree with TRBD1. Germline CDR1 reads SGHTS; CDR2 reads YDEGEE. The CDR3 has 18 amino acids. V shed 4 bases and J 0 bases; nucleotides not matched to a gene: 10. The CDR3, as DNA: TGTGCCAGCAGCCCCATACAGGGGATCGCCTCTGGGGCCAACGTCCTGACTTTC. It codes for CASSPIQGIASGANVLTF.

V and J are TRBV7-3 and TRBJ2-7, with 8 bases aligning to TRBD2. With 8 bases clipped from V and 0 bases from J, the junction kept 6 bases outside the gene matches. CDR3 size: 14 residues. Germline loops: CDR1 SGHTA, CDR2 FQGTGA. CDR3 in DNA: TGTGCCAGCGGCGGGGGGCTAAGCTCCTACGAGCAGTACTTC. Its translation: CASGGGLSSYEQYF.

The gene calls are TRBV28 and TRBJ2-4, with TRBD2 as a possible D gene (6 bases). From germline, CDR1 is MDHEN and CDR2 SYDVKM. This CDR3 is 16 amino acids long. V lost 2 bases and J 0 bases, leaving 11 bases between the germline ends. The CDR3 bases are TGTGCCAGCAGTTTACGGGGGTTTCTAGCCAAAAACATTCAGTACTTC. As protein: CASSLRGFLAKNIQYF.